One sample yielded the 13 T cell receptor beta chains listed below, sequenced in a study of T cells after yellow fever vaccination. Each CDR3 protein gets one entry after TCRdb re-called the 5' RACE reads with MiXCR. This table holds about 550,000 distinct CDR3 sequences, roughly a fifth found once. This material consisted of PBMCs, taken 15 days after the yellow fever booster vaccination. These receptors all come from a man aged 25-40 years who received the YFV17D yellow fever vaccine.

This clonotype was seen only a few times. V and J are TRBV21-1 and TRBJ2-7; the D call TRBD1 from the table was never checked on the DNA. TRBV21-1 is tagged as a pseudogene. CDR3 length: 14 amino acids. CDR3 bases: TGTGCCAGCAGCCCCCTGACAGTTCCCTACGAGCAGTACTTC. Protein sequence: CASSPLTVPYEQYF.

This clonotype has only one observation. Here the CDR3 reads CASRPVGLQETQYF. As DNA, the CDR3 is TGTGCCAGCAGGCCAGTGGGACTCCAAGAGACCCAGTACTTC. The J gene is TRBJ2-5, the V gene TRBV2, with a possible D match to TRBD2 (6 bases). The CDR3 has 14 amino acids. Per germline, CDR1 SNHLY and CDR2 FYNNEI. Trimming cost V 6 bases and J 1 base, with 12 bases left between them.

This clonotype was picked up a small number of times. For the CDR3, the DNA is TGCAGCGTTCAACAGGGTTACGAGCAGTACTTC. It is translated as CSVQQGYEQYF. V is TRBV29-1 and J is TRBJ2-7; tentative D call: TRBD1 (6 bases). The V end lost 5 bases, the J end lost 4 bases, and 9 bases lay between the germline ends. Germline assignment: CDR1 SQVTM and CDR2 ANQGSEA. This CDR3 contains 11 residues.

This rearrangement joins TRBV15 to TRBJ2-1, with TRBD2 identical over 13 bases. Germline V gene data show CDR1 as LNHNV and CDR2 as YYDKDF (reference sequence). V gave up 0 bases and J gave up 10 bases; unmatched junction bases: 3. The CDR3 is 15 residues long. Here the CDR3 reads CATSRDSTSGREQFF. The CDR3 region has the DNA TGTGCCACCAGCAGAGATTCGACTAGCGGGAGGGAGCAGTTCTTC.

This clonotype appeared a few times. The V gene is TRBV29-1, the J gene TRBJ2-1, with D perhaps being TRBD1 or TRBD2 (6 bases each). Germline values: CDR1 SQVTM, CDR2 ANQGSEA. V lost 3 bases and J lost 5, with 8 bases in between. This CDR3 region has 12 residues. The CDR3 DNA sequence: TGCAGCGTTGAGCGGGACAACAATGAGCAGTTCTTC. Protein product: CSVERDNNEQFF.

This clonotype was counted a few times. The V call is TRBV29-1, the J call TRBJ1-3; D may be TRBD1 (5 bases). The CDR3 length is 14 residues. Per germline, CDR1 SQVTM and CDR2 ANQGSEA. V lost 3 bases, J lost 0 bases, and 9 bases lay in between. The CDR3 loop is CSVDSDSSGNTIYF. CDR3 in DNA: TGCAGCGTTGACTCTGACAGCTCTGGAAACACCATATATTTT.

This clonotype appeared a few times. This chain's CDR3 is CASRGQAARVFF. DNA of the CDR3: TGTGCCAGCAGGGGCCAGGCTGCGCGCGTGTTCTTC. V and J are TRBV6-6 and TRBJ2-1; D unclear. The CDR3 extends over 12 amino acids. Per the germline V gene, CDR1 is MNHNY and CDR2 is SVGAGI (reference sequence). The ends were cut back, 6 bases at V and 15 bases at J, with 18 bases in the middle.

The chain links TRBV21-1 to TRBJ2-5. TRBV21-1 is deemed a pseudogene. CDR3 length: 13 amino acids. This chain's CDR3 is CARRISGSETQYF. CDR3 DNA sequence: TGTGCCAGACGCATTTCGGGGTCAGAGACCCAGTACTTC.

CDR3 loop: CASSLGTLTPYEQYF. As DNA, the CDR3 is TGTGCCAGCAGTTTAGGGACACTTACACCCTACGAGCAGTACTTC. The rearrangement links TRBV28 to TRBJ2-7; TRBD1 is a possible D gene (6 bases). Germline loops: CDR1 MDHEN, CDR2 SYDVKM. This CDR3 has 15 residues. Trimming took off 2 bases at V and 2 bases at J, with 13 bases between the two ends.

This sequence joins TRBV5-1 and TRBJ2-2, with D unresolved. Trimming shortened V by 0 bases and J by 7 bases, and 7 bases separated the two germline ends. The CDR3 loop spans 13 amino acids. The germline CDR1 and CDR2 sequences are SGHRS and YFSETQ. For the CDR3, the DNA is TGCGCCAGCAGCTTGGCCGGAGACGGGGAGCTGTTTTTT. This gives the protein CASSLAGDGELFF.

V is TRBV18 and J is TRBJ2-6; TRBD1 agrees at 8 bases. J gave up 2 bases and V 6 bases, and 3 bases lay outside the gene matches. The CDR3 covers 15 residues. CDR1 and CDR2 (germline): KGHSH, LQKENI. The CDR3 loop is CASSTGVTGANVLTF. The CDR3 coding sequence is TGTGCCAGCTCGACAGGGGTAACTGGGGCCAACGTCCTGACTTTC.

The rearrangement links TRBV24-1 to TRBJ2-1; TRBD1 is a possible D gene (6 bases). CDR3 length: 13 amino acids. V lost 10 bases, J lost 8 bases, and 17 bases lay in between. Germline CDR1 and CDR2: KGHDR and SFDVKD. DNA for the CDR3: TGTGCCACAAGGAACAGGGCCTGGGATGAGCAGTTCTTC. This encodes CATRNRAWDEQFF.

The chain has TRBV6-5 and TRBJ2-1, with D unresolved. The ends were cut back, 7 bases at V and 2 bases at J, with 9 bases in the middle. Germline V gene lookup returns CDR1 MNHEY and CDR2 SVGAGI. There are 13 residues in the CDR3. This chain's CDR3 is CASNVDTYNEQFF. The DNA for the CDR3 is TGTGCCAGCAATGTCGATACCTACAATGAGCAGTTCTTC.